A single sample gave rise to the 20 T cell receptor beta chains below, sequenced in a study of blood T cell repertoires in COVID-19 (dated by TCRdb to 2020 to 2021). The library was produced with the immunoSEQ multiplex PCR assay. This immuneACCESS table, as held by TCRdb, lists in-frame sequences with V and J called but not all clones. Of the missing ones, under half trace to an unresolved V gene in checked studies; the others have no known cause. The sample records 150,000 or so clones, 65% to 90% of which are singletons. About 12% of the sample belongs to the ten largest clones. Sequenced sample: peripheral blood. These receptors originate from a woman aged 55 to 70 with COVID-19, enrolled during active disease.

V gene TRBV7-9 combines with J gene TRBJ1-5; a weak D match, TRBD1 (5 bases). Trimming pared 6 bases from V and 5 bases from J, leaving 17 bases between. This CDR3 has 15 residues. The germline V gene has CDR1 SEHNR and CDR2 FQNEAQ (reference sequence). CDR3 in DNA: TGTGCCAGCAGAGCTACCGGAGGGGAGGATCAGCCCCAGCATTTT. Amino acid sequence: CASRATGGEDQPQHF.

The DNA for the CDR3 is TGTGCCAGCACCGCTATGGGGGGTAGCAATCAGCCCCAGCATTTT. Amino acids: CASTAMGGSNQPQHF. The chain employs TRBV19 and TRBJ1-5, with D maybe TRBD1 (5 bases). Germline V gene sequence: CDR1 LNHDA, CDR2 SQIVND (reference sequence). Trimming pared 9 bases from V and 0 bases from J, leaving 15 bases between. The CDR3 totals 15 residues.

J is TRBJ2-3 and V is TRBV3-1 (or the pseudogene TRBV3-2); 10 positions agree with TRBD2. Germline V gene lookup returns CDR1 LGHDT and CDR2 YNNKEL (reference sequence). V was clipped by 5 bases and J by 4 bases; unmatched bases: 15. The CDR3 loop spans 18 amino acids. In nucleotides, the CDR3 is TGTGCCAGCAGCGCCGGAGGTACAGGACTAGCGGCGCCAGATACGCAGTATTTT. Amino acid sequence: CASSAGGTGLAAPDTQYF.

The chain is built from TRBV13 and TRBJ2-1, with TRBD2 identical over 7 bases. The CDR3 runs 14 residues. V dropped 5 bases and J dropped 6; count of bases not matched to a gene: 7. The V gene's germline CDR1 is PRHDT and CDR2 FYEKMQ (reference sequence). CDR3 in DNA: TGTGCCAGCAGCCCGGGGGGTAGGGGCAATGAGCAGTTCTTC. It encodes CASSPGGRGNEQFF.

This clone has just one count. The V gene is TRBV18, the J gene TRBJ1-5; TRBD1 is a possible D gene (5 bases). The CDR3 is 17 residues long. Germline V gene data show CDR1 as KGHSH and CDR2 as LQKENI. The germline V and J ends were trimmed by 1 base and 5 bases, with 18 bases remaining between them. CDR3 loop: CASSPRGTGWGDQPQHF. DNA for the CDR3: TGTGCCAGCTCACCACGGGGCACTGGCTGGGGGGATCAGCCCCAGCATTTT. The whole variable domain, filled in from reference TRBV18 and TRBJ1-5, reads NAGVMQNPRHLVRRRGQEARLRCSPMKGHSHVYWYRQLPEEGLKFMVYLQKENIIDESGMPKERFSAEFPKEGPSILRIQQVVRGDSAAYFCASSPRGTGWGDQPQHFGDGTRLSIL.

The chain uses TRBV10-1 and TRBJ1-5, with D perhaps TRBD1 (5 bases). The CDR3 contains 14 residues. Germline loops: CDR1 WNHNN, CDR2 SYGVQD (reference sequence). Trimming left V 2 bases short and J 4 bases short, with 9 bases between. As DNA, the CDR3 is TGCGCCAGCAGTGAGGGTCGGGGGAATCAGCCCCAGCATTTT. As protein: CASSEGRGNQPQHF.

The chain is built from TRBV6-5 and TRBJ2-7; D possibly corresponds to TRBD1 (6 bases). This CDR3 is built from 13 residues. Per germline, CDR1 MNHEY and CDR2 SVGAGI. Trimming pared 4 bases from V and 1 base from J, leaving 8 bases between. The CDR3 protein is CASSSRGSYEQYV. In DNA form, the CDR3 reads TGTGCCAGCAGTTCTAGGGGGTCCTACGAGCAGTACGTC.

The chain couples TRBV6-5 to TRBJ1-1; D possibly corresponds to TRBD1 (6 bases). The CDR3 is made up of 13 amino acids. Germline lookup yields CDR1 MNHEY and CDR2 SVGAGI. Trimming shortened V by 7 bases and J by 0 bases, and 9 bases separated the two germline ends. In DNA, the CDR3 is TGTGCCAGCAATCGACAGGTGAACACTGAAGCTTTCTTT. Encoded protein: CASNRQVNTEAFF.

V is TRBV21-1 and J is TRBJ2-7; TRBD1, the table's D call, lacks a check against the DNA. TRBV21-1 has pseudogene status. The length of the CDR3 is 15 residues. This chain's CDR3 is CASTHRSYLFYEQYV. DNA for the CDR3: TGTGCCAGCACCCACAGGAGTTATTTATTCTACGAGCAGTACGTC.

This clone appeared a few times. This chain connects TRBV7-6 to TRBJ1-6, with TRBD1 as a possible D gene (6 bases). Germline CDR1 and CDR2: SGHVS and FNYEAQ. Trimming stripped 5 bases from V and 6 bases from J, with 11 bases between. The CDR3 has 14 residues. CDR3 sequence: CASSLGHLNSPLHF. The CDR3 region has the DNA TGTGCCAGCAGCCTGGGACACCTTAATTCACCCCTCCACTTT.

The chain recombines TRBV12-3 or TRBV12-4 with TRBJ1-1; D remains unclear. The CDR3 totals 11 residues. Trimming shortened V by 0 bases and J by 11 bases, and 7 bases separated the two germline ends. The CDR3 sequence is CASSLAGEAFF. The CDR3 DNA reads as TGTGCCAGCAGTTTAGCCGGAGAGGCTTTCTTT.

This clone was found a few times. V usage is TRBV29-1 and J usage is TRBJ2-7, with 7 bases lining up with TRBD1. CDR1 and CDR2 (germline): SQVTM, ANQGSEA. The CDR3 length is 13 residues. The V segment lost 6 bases and the J segment 4 bases; nucleotides outside the gene matches: 9. The CDR3 sequence: CSVASGTAYEQYF. Here the CDR3 DNA reads TGCAGCGTAGCCTCCGGGACAGCTTACGAGCAGTACTTC.

V gene TRBV12-3 or TRBV12-4 combines with J gene TRBJ1-2; no clear D gene. This CDR3 is built from 13 residues. Trimming removed 7 bases from V and 4 bases from J, with 13 bases in between. The CDR3 loop reads CASILSQIYGYTF. In DNA, the CDR3 is TGTGCCAGCATCTTGTCGCAGATCTATGGCTACACCTTC.

The chain links TRBV5-1 to TRBJ2-2, with TRBD1 matching 7 bases. The trim removed 4 bases at V and 5 bases at J, leaving 5 bases unmatched. Germline lookup yields CDR1 SGHRS and CDR2 YFSETQ. This CDR3 spans 14 amino acids. Written as DNA, the CDR3 is TGCGCCAGCAGCCTAATACAGGGGACCGGGGAGCTGTTTTTT. It encodes CASSLIQGTGELFF.

This CDR3 is CASRRQGRQETQYF. CDR3 DNA sequence: TGTGCCAGCAGGCGACAGGGCCGACAAGAGACCCAGTACTTC. The chain recombines TRBV5-4 with TRBJ2-5; TRBD1 aligns across 7 bases. The CDR3 contains 14 residues. V lost 5 bases, J lost 2 bases, and 6 bases stayed unmatched. CDR1 is SGHNT, CDR2 YYREEE, per germline (reference sequence).

The genes are TRBV10-3 and TRBJ2-7; TRBD1 is a possible D gene (6 bases). CDR1 ENHRY and CDR2 SYGVKD come from the germline V gene. The CDR3 is made up of 13 amino acids. Trimming left V 7 bases short and J 1 base short, with 11 bases between. CDR3 in DNA: TGTGCCATCAAGTACAGGGATTCCTACGAGCAGTACTTC. It codes for CAIKYRDSYEQYF.

This sequence joins TRBV7-9 and TRBJ2-2; 10 bases line up with TRBD1. Germline values: CDR1 SEHNR, CDR2 FQNEAQ (reference sequence). J lost 0 bases, V lost 3 bases, and 7 bases had no gene match. This CDR3 region has 18 residues. The CDR3 sequence is CASSFGTGVNSNTGELFF. The DNA for the CDR3 is TGTGCCAGCAGCTTCGGGACAGGGGTGAACTCGAACACCGGGGAGCTGTTTTTT. Supplemented by reference TRBV7-9 and TRBJ2-2, the full variable domain reads DTGVSQNPRHKITKRGQNVTFRCDPISEHNRLYWYRQTLGQGPEFLTYFQNEAQLEKSRLLSDRFSAERPKGSFSTLEIQRTEQGDSAMYLCASSFGTGVNSNTGELFFGEGSRLTVL.

The chain joins TRBV7-9 to TRBJ1-4; 10 bases are shared with TRBD1. There are 16 residues in the CDR3. CDR1 SEHNR and CDR2 FQNEAQ come from the germline V gene (reference sequence). V trimming: 5 bases; J trimming: 2 bases; junction bases outside the gene matches: 5. The CDR3 loop is CASSHGQGDTNEKLFF. For the CDR3, the DNA is TGTGCCAGCAGCCATGGACAGGGGGATACTAATGAAAAACTGTTTTTT.

The rearrangement links TRBV5-5 to TRBJ1-5; no reliable D call. Germline CDR1 SGHKS, CDR2 YYEKEE (reference sequence). Between the trimmed V and J ends, which lost 7 bases and 4 bases, there was a span of 12 bases. The CDR3 has 13 amino acids. The CDR3 protein is CASGVYPNQPQHF. The CDR3 DNA sequence: TGTGCCAGCGGAGTCTATCCTAATCAGCCCCAGCATTTT.

This clone was seen repeatedly, ten times or more. The chain employs TRBV20-1 and TRBJ2-7; D might be TRBD2 (6 bases). This CDR3 is 11 amino acids long. Germline CDR1 DFQATT, CDR2 SNEGSKA (reference sequence). Deletions cut 3 bases from V and 5 bases from J, with 8 bases between. CDR3 residues: CSASGSNEQYF. The CDR3 DNA reads as TGCAGTGCTAGCGGGAGTAACGAGCAGTACTTC.